This TCR beta chain was captured in a study of blood T cell repertoires in COVID-19. Authors' processing steps: Estimation of nucleated cell counts was performed using reference gene primer amplification. Clones were read by immunoSEQ multiplex PCR, and TCRdb kept only the in-frame ones, dropping some. V and J calls and clone size are copied from that table; D and trimming were computed from the DNA. The sample yields just over 300,000 clones, 86% seen once. Recruits, aged roughly 18 to 95 years, lived in 24 US areas. Resolution of symptoms, clearance, or two negative PCRs was present in recovered Cohort 3 donors. The germline CDR1 and CDR2 sequences are SGHRS and YFSETQ. Trimming shortened V by 4 bases and J by 7 bases, and 21 bases separated the two germline ends. There are 15 residues in the CDR3.

The origin of this receptor is a man aged 25-45 years who had recovered from COVID-19. This chain connects TRBV5-1 to TRBJ2-7; D uncertain. Specimen: PBMCs or T cells enriched from blood (not recorded which). This CDR3 is CASSPTTQSSREQYF. In nucleotides, the CDR3 is TGCGCCAGCAGCCCGACGACCCAATCTTCTAGGGAGCAGTACTTC.